This entry lists 32 T cell receptor beta chains sequenced from one sample in a study of shared clonotypes between healthy human individuals. TCRdb's table, derived via immunoSEQ multiplex PCR, lists solely in-frame clones and lacks some. The repertoire holds about 660,000 clones, with less than 85% as singletons. The sequenced sample was memory CD4+ T cells sorted from blood. Subset reported: CD45RA-negative fraction. Every receptor here comes from a woman younger than 45 in good health.

With respect to this clone: Other DNA sequences in the sample encode the same CDR3. The chain joins TRBV5-1 to TRBJ2-1, with D possibly called TRBD1 or TRBD2 (5 bases each). V lost 0 bases to trimming and J lost 4 bases, with 5 bases between them. The germline V gene has CDR1 SGHRS and CDR2 YFSETQ. The CDR3 is 13 residues long. This chain's CDR3 is CASSLGGYNEQFF. DNA of the CDR3: TGCGCCAGCAGCTTGGGGGGGTACAATGAGCAGTTCTTC. Full variable domain (rest looked up from reference TRBV5-1 and TRBJ2-1): KAGVTQTPRYLIKTRGQQVTLSCSPISGHRSVSWYQQTPGQGLQFLFEYFSETQRNKGNFPGRFSGRQFSNSRSEMNVSTLELGDSALYLCASSLGGYNEQFFGPGTRLTVL.

V and J are TRBV7-2 and TRBJ2-7, with D unclear. This CDR3 has 13 amino acids. The V gene's germline CDR1 is SGHTA and CDR2 FQGNSA. Trimming pared 5 bases from V and 3 bases from J, leaving 11 bases between. The CDR3 nucleotides are TGTGCCAGCAGCCCCCGACAACTCTACGAGCAGTACTTC. Its protein is CASSPRQLYEQYF. The full variable domain, in which reference TRBV7-2 and TRBJ2-7 provide the parts outside the CDR3, is GAGVSQSPSNKVTEKGKDVELRCDPISGHTALYWYRQSLGQGLEFLIYFQGNSAPDKSGLPSDRFSAERTGGSVSTLTIQRTQQEDSAVYLCASSPRQLYEQYFGPGTRLTVT.

V and J are TRBV5-1 and TRBJ2-3; TRBD2 matches 11 bases. The CDR3 is 17 residues long. Germline CDR1 reads SGHRS; CDR2 reads YFSETQ. V lost 0 bases to trimming and J lost 4 bases; unmatched junction nucleotides: 7. The DNA for the CDR3 is TGCGCCAGCAGCTTGGGGGTTCTAGCGGGAGGATCAGATACGCAGTATTTT. Protein: CASSLGVLAGGSDTQYF. The entire variable domain, with the rest obtained from reference TRBV5-1 and TRBJ2-3, is as follows: KAGVTQTPRYLIKTRGQQVTLSCSPISGHRSVSWYQQTPGQGLQFLFEYFSETQRNKGNFPGRFSGRQFSNSRSEMNVSTLELGDSALYLCASSLGVLAGGSDTQYFGPGTRLTVL.

The chain has TRBV14 and TRBJ2-1; no clear D gene. Germline V CDR1 and CDR2: SGHDN, FVKESK. This CDR3 has 13 residues. Trimming removed 3 bases at V and 5 bases at J, with 8 bases between. The CDR3 coding sequence is TGTGCCAGCAGCCAGTATATCGACAATGAGCAGTTCTTC. Protein product: CASSQYIDNEQFF.

This clone has a single count. The rearrangement links TRBV28 to TRBJ2-1; 9 bases agree with TRBD2. The germline V gene has CDR1 MDHEN and CDR2 SYDVKM. This CDR3 has 15 amino acids. The V gene end was trimmed by 2 bases and the J gene end by 7 bases; junction bases not matched to a gene: 6. The CDR3 region has the DNA TGTGCCAGCAGTTTAGGGGCTAGCGGGATGAATGAGCAGTTCTTC. Protein sequence: CASSLGASGMNEQFF.

This sequence joins TRBV10-1 and TRBJ2-2; D gene ambiguous. Germline-derived CDR1 and CDR2 are WNHNN and SYGVQD (reference sequence). This CDR3 region has 15 residues. V was shortened by 2 bases and J by 4 bases, with 11 bases between the two germline ends. The CDR3 spells CASSERALGTGELFF. DNA for the CDR3: TGCGCCAGCAGTGAGAGGGCACTTGGCACCGGGGAGCTGTTTTTT.

This chain links TRBV6-5 with TRBJ2-3; D not certain. Trimming stripped 4 bases from V and 5 bases from J, with 19 bases between. Germline-derived CDR1 and CDR2 are MNHEY and SVGAGI. CDR3 length: 16 residues. CDR3 coding DNA: TGTGCCAGCAGTTCTAGACCTTCAAGGGTCGGAGATACGCAGTATTTT. Translated: CASSSRPSRVGDTQYF.

V gene TRBV19 combines with J gene TRBJ2-2, with D possibly matching TRBD2 (5 bases). Between the trimmed V and J ends, which lost 3 bases and 5 bases, there was a span of 10 bases. The germline V gene has CDR1 LNHDA and CDR2 SQIVND (reference sequence). This CDR3 is 14 amino acids long. The CDR3 loop reads CASSIMGRTGELFF. CDR3 DNA sequence: TGTGCCAGTAGTATCATGGGGAGAACCGGGGAGCTGTTTTTT.

This chain connects TRBV7-2 to TRBJ1-4; D remains ambiguous. The CDR3 loop spans 15 amino acids. The germline V and J ends were trimmed by 0 bases and 3 bases, with 8 bases remaining between them. Germline CDR1 is SGHTA and CDR2 is FQGNSA. The CDR3 DNA reads as TGTGCCAGCAGCTTAGCACTTTCGGCTAATGAAAAACTGTTTTTT. This translates into CASSLALSANEKLFF. Full variable domain (rest looked up from reference TRBV7-2 and TRBJ1-4): GAGVSQSPSNKVTEKGKDVELRCDPISGHTALYWYRQSLGQGLEFLIYFQGNSAPDKSGLPSDRFSAERTGGSVSTLTIQRTQQEDSAVYLCASSLALSANEKLFFGSGTQLSVL.

A few counts support this clone. This chain connects TRBV19 to TRBJ2-2; possibly TRBD1 for D (6 bases). In germline, CDR1 is LNHDA, CDR2 SQIVND (reference sequence). The CDR3 has 15 residues. Trimming left V 7 bases short and J 0 bases short, with 12 bases between. CDR3 loop: CASTVDRANTGELFF. In DNA, the CDR3 is TGTGCCAGTACCGTGGACAGAGCGAACACCGGGGAGCTGTTTTTT.

CDR3 bases: TGTGCCAGCAGCTCCCCCACCTACGAGCAGTACTTC. Translated, it gives CASSSPTYEQYF. This chain joins TRBV11-1 and TRBJ2-7; D call uncertain. Trimming took off 4 bases at V and 2 bases at J, with 6 bases between the two ends. Germline CDR1 SGHAT, CDR2 FQDESV (reference sequence). The CDR3 sequence is 12 residues long. Combining the CDR3 with reference TRBV11-1 and TRBJ2-7 gives the whole variable domain EAEVAQSPRYKITEKSQAVAFWCDPISGHATLYWYRQILGQGPELLVQFQDESVVDDSQLPKDRFSAERLKGVDSTLKIQPAELGDSAMYLCASSSPTYEQYFGPGTRLTVT.

The chain is built from TRBV27 and TRBJ2-7; TRBD1 matches at 8 bases. V lost 3 bases to trimming and J lost 3 bases; unmatched junction nucleotides: 7. The CDR3 has 15 residues. CDR1 is MNHEY, CDR2 SMNVEV, per germline (reference sequence). Written as DNA, the CDR3 is TGTGCCAGCAGTTTTATCGGGACAGGAAACTACGAGCAGTACTTC. This translates into CASSFIGTGNYEQYF.

The J gene is TRBJ2-1, the V gene TRBV21-1. TRBV21-1 is classified as a pseudogene. The CDR3 extends over 12 amino acids. CDR3: CASSKVHNEQFF. CDR3 DNA sequence: TGTGCCAGCAGCAAAGTCCACAATGAGCAGTTCTTC.

This clone turned up a few times. V usage is TRBV29-1 and J usage is TRBJ2-3; no reliable D call. This CDR3 is built from 14 residues. Per the germline V gene, CDR1 is SQVTM and CDR2 is ANQGSEA. V lost 3 bases and J 2 bases, leaving 12 bases between the germline ends. CDR3: CSVEGKVDTDTQYF. The DNA for the CDR3 is TGCAGCGTTGAGGGAAAGGTTGACACAGATACGCAGTATTTT.

This chain links TRBV6-1 with TRBJ2-1; 7 bases fit TRBD2. The CDR3 spans 14 residues. The V segment lost 6 bases and the J segment 5 bases; nucleotides outside the gene matches: 7. CDR1 and CDR2 (germline): MNHNS, SASEGT. CDR3 in amino acids: CASSASGLNNEQFF. CDR3 bases: TGTGCCAGCAGCGCCTCGGGACTAAACAATGAGCAGTTCTTC.

V and J are TRBV4-1 and TRBJ2-1; D gene ambiguous. Between the trimmed V and J ends, which lost 0 bases and 0 bases, there was a span of 6 bases. Germline V CDR1 and CDR2: MGHRA, YSYEKL. The CDR3 consists of 15 residues. The CDR3 sequence is CASSQDSYSYNEQFF. CDR3 bases: TGCGCCAGCAGCCAAGATAGTTACTCCTACAATGAGCAGTTCTTC.

The gene calls are TRBV27 and TRBJ1-2, with D hard to call. The CDR3 covers 16 residues. Trimming shortened V by 7 bases and J by 0 bases, and 18 bases separated the two germline ends. CDR1 and CDR2 from the germline V gene are MNHEY and SMNVEV (reference sequence). CDR3 DNA sequence: TGTGCCAGCACCCGGTCGGCGGCTGGGGCTAACTATGGCTACACCTTC. Encoded protein: CASTRSAAGANYGYTF.

The chain has TRBV7-9 and TRBJ1-2; TRBD1 might be the D (6 bases). Trimming stripped 4 bases from V and 4 bases from J, with 13 bases between. The CDR3 is 14 amino acids. CDR1 is SEHNR, CDR2 FQNEAQ, per germline (reference sequence). The CDR3 DNA reads TGTGCCAGCAGCTCCCAACAGGGCCTCTATGGCTACACCTTC. Encoded protein: CASSSQQGLYGYTF.

This rearrangement joins TRBV5-1 to TRBJ1-4; possibly TRBD1 for D (6 bases). Germline V gene lookup returns CDR1 SGHRS and CDR2 YFSETQ. The CDR3 sequence is 17 residues long. V was clipped by 0 bases and J by 2 bases, with 14 bases between them. The CDR3 here is CASSLAGAQGTNEKLFF. CDR3 nucleotide sequence: TGCGCCAGCAGCTTGGCAGGGGCGCAGGGTACTAATGAAAAACTGTTTTTT.

About this clone: Since a far larger clone is one base different, this is likely a read error. Other DNA sequences of this sample code for an identical CDR3. This sequence joins TRBV6-1 and TRBJ1-5; tentative D call: TRBD1 (5 bases). Germline-derived CDR1 and CDR2 are MNHNS and SASEGT. The length of the CDR3 is 14 residues. Deletions cut 7 bases from V and 0 bases from J, with 10 bases between. Written as DNA, the CDR3 is TGTGCCAGCAACCCCACAGGTAGCAATCAGCCCCAGCATTTT. Protein product: CASNPTGSNQPQHF.

V is TRBV6-5 and J is TRBJ1-3, with 9 bases aligning to TRBD1. CDR1 is MNHEY, CDR2 SVGAGI, per germline. The J segment lost 4 bases and the V segment lost 0 bases, leaving 4 bases of the junction unmatched. CDR3 length: 16 residues. The CDR3 protein is CASSYSTGGDGNTIYF. CDR3 DNA: TGTGCCAGCAGTTACTCGACAGGGGGGGACGGAAACACCATATATTTT.

The rearrangement links TRBV11-3 to TRBJ2-1, with 9 positions matching TRBD2. The J segment lost 8 bases and the V segment lost 1 base, leaving 12 bases of the junction unmatched. Germline V gene sequence: CDR1 SGHNT, CDR2 YENEEA. The CDR3 extends over 17 amino acids. The CDR3 nucleotides read TGTGCCAGCAGCTTAGCCCCCTCTAGCGGGGCGACGGATGAGCAGTTCTTC. Protein product: CASSLAPSSGATDEQFF.

The rearrangement uses TRBV9 and TRBJ2-1; TRBD2 aligns across 12 bases. Germline CDR1 SGDLS, CDR2 YYNGEE. This CDR3 contains 17 residues. Trimming at V came to 3 bases and at J to 4 bases, leaving 8 bases not matched to a gene. CDR3 region: CASSGWTSGNQYNEQFF. The DNA of the CDR3 is TGTGCCAGCAGCGGGTGGACTAGCGGGAATCAGTACAATGAGCAGTTCTTC.

The chain is built from TRBV6-1 and TRBJ2-1; 8 bases line up with TRBD2. Germline V lookup: CDR1 MNHNS, CDR2 SASEGT. The CDR3 loop spans 16 amino acids. V dropped 2 bases and J dropped 2; count of bases not matched to a gene: 5. The CDR3: CASSERAAGAYNEQFF. The CDR3 bases are TGTGCCAGCAGTGAACGGGCAGCGGGAGCCTACAATGAGCAGTTCTTC.

For the CDR3, the DNA is TGTGCCAGCAGCTCCACTGGGAGGCGGGGGGCCAACGTCCTGACTTTC. Amino acids: CASSSTGRRGANVLTF. The chain has TRBV11-2 and TRBJ2-6; perhaps TRBD2 as D (6 bases). Per germline, CDR1 SGHAT and CDR2 FQNNGV. The CDR3 is 16 amino acids. V was clipped by 4 bases and J by 4 bases, with 14 bases between them.

The chain links TRBV27 to TRBJ2-3; possibly TRBD2 for D (5 bases). V shed 7 bases and J shed 2 bases, with 13 bases lying between them. The CDR3 runs 14 residues. Per germline, CDR1 MNHEY and CDR2 SMNVEV (reference sequence). The CDR3 DNA sequence: TGTGCCAGCATGGACTCCTTTTTCACAGATACGCAGTATTTT. It translates to CASMDSFFTDTQYF.

The chain carries TRBV15 and TRBJ1-5, with 7 bases aligning to TRBD1. Germline V gene data show CDR1 as LNHNV and CDR2 as YYDKDF (reference sequence). The CDR3 length is 14 residues. After removal of 3 bases from V and 6 bases from J, the junction contained 5 bases not matched to a gene. CDR3 DNA: TGTGCCACCAGCAGTACAGGGGCCCCTCAGCCCCAGCATTTT. As protein: CATSSTGAPQPQHF.

The gene calls are TRBV27 and TRBJ2-2; 14 bases line up with TRBD2. The CDR3 spans 20 residues. The V and J ends lost 5 bases and 4 bases, in that order; junction bases with no gene match: 15. Germline CDR1 is MNHEY and CDR2 is SMNVEV (reference sequence). In DNA form, the CDR3 reads TGTGCCAGCAGTCCCCGGGGCGTGGGACTAGCGGGAGTGCCCACCGGGGAGCTGTTTTTT. This gives the protein CASSPRGVGLAGVPTGELFF.

This chain links TRBV15 with TRBJ1-2, with a possible D match to TRBD1 (5 bases). V shed 0 bases and J shed 5 bases, with 10 bases lying between them. Germline V CDR1 and CDR2: LNHNV, YYDKDF (reference sequence). The CDR3 runs to 14 residues. DNA for the CDR3: TGTGCCACCAGCAGAGACTTCGGGGGGTATGGCTACACCTTC. Protein: CATSRDFGGYGYTF.

This rearrangement joins TRBV9 to TRBJ2-5, with 8 bases matching TRBD1. The CDR3 is made up of 12 amino acids. The germline CDR1 and CDR2 sequences are SGDLS and YYNGEE. V shed 7 bases and J 5 bases; nucleotides not matched to a gene: 4. CDR3 in DNA: TGTGCCAGCGACAGGGGCGGCGAGACCCAGTACTTC. Translated, it gives CASDRGGETQYF.

This clone was seen a few times. The same CDR3 arises from other DNA sequences in this sample as well. The chain combines TRBV5-1 with TRBJ2-2; D is unresolved. Per germline, CDR1 SGHRS and CDR2 YFSETQ. There are 14 residues in the CDR3. V was trimmed by 1 base and J by 1 base, leaving 5 bases between them. The CDR3 is CASSLTVNTGELFF. In DNA form, the CDR3 reads TGCGCCAGCAGCTTGACAGTGAACACCGGGGAGCTGTTTTTT. The whole variable domain, filled in from reference TRBV5-1 and TRBJ2-2, reads KAGVTQTPRYLIKTRGQQVTLSCSPISGHRSVSWYQQTPGQGLQFLFEYFSETQRNKGNFPGRFSGRQFSNSRSEMNVSTLELGDSALYLCASSLTVNTGELFFGEGSRLTVL.

The DNA of the CDR3 is TGTGCCAGCAGTGACGCAGGGAGGAGAGCTTTCTTT. As protein: CASSDAGRRAFF. The chain carries TRBV2 and TRBJ1-1; D possibly corresponds to TRBD1 (5 bases). This CDR3 is 12 amino acids long. V dropped 3 bases and J dropped 10 bases, with 12 bases sitting between them. Germline V CDR1 and CDR2: SNHLY, FYNNEI.